This T cell receptor beta chain was retrieved from a study of breast tumors, draining lymph nodes, adjacent tissues. Per the germline V gene, CDR1 is MRHNA and CDR2 is SNTAGT. Deletions cut 5 bases from V and 9 bases from J, with 14 bases between. This CDR3 spans 13 amino acids. A word on this clonotype: Its antigen is not identified.

TCRdb reprocessed the multiplex PCR reads with MiXCR, giving one entry per CDR3 protein. Altogether some 150,000 distinct CDR3 sequences are present, 30% to 40% being singletons, with the ten largest covering less than 4%. Study findings and constraints: Tumor repertoires ranked between lymph nodes and nontumor tissue in diversity, with V and J gene preferences.

Breast cancer patients provided tissue from their axillary draining lymph nodes. Sequenced: axillary lymph node tissue. This clonotype originated in a female donor with breast cancer. Some clones in this sample may be carry-over from other donors' samples. The chain carries TRBV6-4 and TRBJ2-1; D possibly corresponds to TRBD2 (5 bases). In nucleotides, the CDR3 is TGTGCCAGCAGTCACAAGGGAGACGGTGAGCAGTTCTTC. Translated: CASSHKGDGEQFF.